This entry concerns a single TCR beta chain. Both 60 Vbeta primers and 13 Jbeta primers went into the PCR. Libraries were prepared by immunoSEQ multiplex PCR; TCRdb keeps only in-frame clonotypes and omits some of them. The data show fewer than 150,000 clones, approximately 80% seen once. These data are taken from a study of cytomegalovirus exposure and HLA in healthy donors. Study-level background: From donors who were HLA-typed, an early data release held 80 million to 85 million unique TCRs.

The length of the CDR3 is 12 residues. V was shortened by 0 bases and J by 6 bases, with 6 bases between the two germline ends. The germline gives CDR1 SEHNR, CDR2 FQNEAQ (reference sequence). The chain joins TRBV7-9 to TRBJ2-7; D unclear. The clonotype originates from a male donor in good health and CMV-seronegative. Sequencing input: PBMCs. CDR3 bases: TGTGCCAGCAGCTTAGCCGGCGGCGAGCAGTACTTC. It codes for CASSLAGGEQYF.